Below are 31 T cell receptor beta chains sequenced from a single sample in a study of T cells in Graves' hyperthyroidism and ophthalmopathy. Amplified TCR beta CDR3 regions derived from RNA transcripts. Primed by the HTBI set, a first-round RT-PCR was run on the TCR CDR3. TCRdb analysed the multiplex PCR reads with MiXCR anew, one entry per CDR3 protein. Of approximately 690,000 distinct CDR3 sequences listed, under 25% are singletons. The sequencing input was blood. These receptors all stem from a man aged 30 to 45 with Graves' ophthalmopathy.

The CDR3 DNA reads TGCAGCGTTGGTGGTGGGGGGGGGCAGCCCCAGCATTTT. Protein sequence: CSVGGGGGQPQHF. The V gene is TRBV29-1, the J gene TRBJ1-5, with a tentative D call TRBD1 (5 bases). The V end was cut by 4 bases, the J end by 7 bases, with 14 bases between. The CDR3 has 13 amino acids. Germline CDR1 reads SQVTM; CDR2 reads ANQGSEA.

The CDR3 DNA reads as TGTGCCAGCAGCTGGGGGACGGGCCTCAGCACAGATACGCAGTATTTT. Translation gives CASSWGTGLSTDTQYF. The genes are TRBV7-9 and TRBJ2-3, with D perhaps matching TRBD1 or TRBD2 (5 bases each). Germline CDR1 is SEHNR and CDR2 is FQNEAQ (reference sequence). The V end lost 4 bases, the J end lost 0 bases, and 14 bases lay between the germline ends. The CDR3 runs to 16 residues.

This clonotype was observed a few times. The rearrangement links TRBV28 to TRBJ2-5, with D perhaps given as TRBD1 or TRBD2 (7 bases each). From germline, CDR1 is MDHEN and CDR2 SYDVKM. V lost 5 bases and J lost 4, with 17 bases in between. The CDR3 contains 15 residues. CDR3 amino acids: CASSPPGGGVETQYF. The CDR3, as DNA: TGTGCCAGCAGTCCCCCAGGGGGGGGTGTAGAGACCCAGTACTTC.

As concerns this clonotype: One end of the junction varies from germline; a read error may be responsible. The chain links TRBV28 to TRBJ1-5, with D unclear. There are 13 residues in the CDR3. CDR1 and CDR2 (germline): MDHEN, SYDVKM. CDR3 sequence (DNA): TGTGCCTGCAGCCCGGACGGTTATCAGCCCCAGCATTTT. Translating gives CACSPDGYQPQHF.

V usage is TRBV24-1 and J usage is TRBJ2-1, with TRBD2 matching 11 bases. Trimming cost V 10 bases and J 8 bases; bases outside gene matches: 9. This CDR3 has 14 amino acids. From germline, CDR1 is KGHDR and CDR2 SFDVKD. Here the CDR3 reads CATSSGRVYDEQFF. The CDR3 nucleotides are TGTGCCACAAGTAGCGGGAGGGTGTACGATGAGCAGTTCTTC.

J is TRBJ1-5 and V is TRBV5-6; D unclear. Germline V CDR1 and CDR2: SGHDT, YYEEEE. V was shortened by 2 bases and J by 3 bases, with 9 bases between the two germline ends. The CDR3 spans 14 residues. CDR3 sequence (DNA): TGTGCCAGCAGCTTATCCAGGATCAATCAGCCCCAGCATTTT. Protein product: CASSLSRINQPQHF.

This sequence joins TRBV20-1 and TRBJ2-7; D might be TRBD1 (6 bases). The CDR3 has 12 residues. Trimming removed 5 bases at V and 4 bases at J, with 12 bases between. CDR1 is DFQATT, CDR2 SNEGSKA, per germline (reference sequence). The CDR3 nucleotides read TGCAGTGCTCAAACAGGGTCTTACGAGCAGTACTTC. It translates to CSAQTGSYEQYF.

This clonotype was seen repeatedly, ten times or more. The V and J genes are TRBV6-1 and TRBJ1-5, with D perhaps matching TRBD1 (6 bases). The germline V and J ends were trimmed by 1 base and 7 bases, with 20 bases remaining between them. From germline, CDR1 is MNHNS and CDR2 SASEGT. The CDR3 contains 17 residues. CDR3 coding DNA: TGTGCCAGCAGTGAAGGAGGGGGGTCGTCACTTCGCCAGCCCCAGCATTTT. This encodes CASSEGGGSSLRQPQHF.

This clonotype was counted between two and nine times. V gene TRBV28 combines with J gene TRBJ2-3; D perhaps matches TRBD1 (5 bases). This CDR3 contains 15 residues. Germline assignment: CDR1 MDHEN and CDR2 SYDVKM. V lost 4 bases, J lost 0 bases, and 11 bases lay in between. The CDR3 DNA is TGTGCCAGCAGTTCTCGGACAAGGAGCACAGATACGCAGTATTTT. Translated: CASSSRTRSTDTQYF.

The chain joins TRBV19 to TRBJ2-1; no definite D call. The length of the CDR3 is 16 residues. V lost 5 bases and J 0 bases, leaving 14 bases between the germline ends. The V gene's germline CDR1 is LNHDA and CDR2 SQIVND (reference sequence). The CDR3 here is CASSLRRRSSYNEQFF. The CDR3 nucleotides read TGTGCCAGTAGTTTACGACGCCGAAGCTCCTACAATGAGCAGTTCTTC.

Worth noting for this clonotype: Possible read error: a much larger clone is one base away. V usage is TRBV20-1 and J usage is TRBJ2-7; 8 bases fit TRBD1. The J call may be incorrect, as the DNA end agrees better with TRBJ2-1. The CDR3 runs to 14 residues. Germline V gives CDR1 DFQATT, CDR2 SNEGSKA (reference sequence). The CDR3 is CSARENRGMYEQFF. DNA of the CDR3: TGCAGTGCTAGAGAAAACAGGGGGATGTACGAGCAGTTCTTC.

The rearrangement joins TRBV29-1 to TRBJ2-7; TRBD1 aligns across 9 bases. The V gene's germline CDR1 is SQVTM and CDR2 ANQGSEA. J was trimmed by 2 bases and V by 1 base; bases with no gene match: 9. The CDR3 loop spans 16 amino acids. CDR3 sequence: CSVEVRGQGSTYEQYF. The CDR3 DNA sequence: TGCAGCGTTGAAGTCCGGGGACAGGGTAGTACCTACGAGCAGTACTTC.

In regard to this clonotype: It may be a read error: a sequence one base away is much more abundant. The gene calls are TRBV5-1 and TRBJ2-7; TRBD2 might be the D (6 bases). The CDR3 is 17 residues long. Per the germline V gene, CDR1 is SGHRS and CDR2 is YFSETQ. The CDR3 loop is CASSLDGRDAGGGERYF. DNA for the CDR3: TGCGCCAGCAGCTTGGACGGGCGGGACGCCGGAGGAGGCGAGCGGTACTTC. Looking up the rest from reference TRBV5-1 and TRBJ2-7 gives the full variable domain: KAGVTQTPRYLIKTRGQQVTLSCSPISGHRSVSWYQQTPGQGLQFLFEYFSETQRNKGNFPGRFSGRQFSNSRSEMNVSTLELGDSALYLCASSLDGRDAGGGERYFGPGTRLTVT.

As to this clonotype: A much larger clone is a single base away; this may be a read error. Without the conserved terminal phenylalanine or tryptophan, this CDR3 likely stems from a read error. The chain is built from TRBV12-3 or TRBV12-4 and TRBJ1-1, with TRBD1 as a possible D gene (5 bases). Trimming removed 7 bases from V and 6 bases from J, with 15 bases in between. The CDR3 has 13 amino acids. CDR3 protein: CASNGLPGAEAFL. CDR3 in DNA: TGTGCCAGCAACGGACTGCCGGGGGCTGAAGCTTTCCTT.

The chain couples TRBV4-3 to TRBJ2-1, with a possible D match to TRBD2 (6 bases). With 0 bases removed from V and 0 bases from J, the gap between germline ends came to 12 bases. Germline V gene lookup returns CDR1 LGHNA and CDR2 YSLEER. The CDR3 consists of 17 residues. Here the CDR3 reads CASSQDLFGSSYNEQFF. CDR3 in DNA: TGCGCCAGCAGCCAAGATCTTTTCGGGAGCTCCTACAATGAGCAGTTCTTC.

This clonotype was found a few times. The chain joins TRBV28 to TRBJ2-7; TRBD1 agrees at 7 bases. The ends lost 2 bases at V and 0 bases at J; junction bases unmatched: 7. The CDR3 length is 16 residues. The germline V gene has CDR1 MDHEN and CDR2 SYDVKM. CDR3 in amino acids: CASSLARTGLSYEQYF. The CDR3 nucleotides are TGTGCCAGCAGTTTAGCAAGGACAGGCCTCTCCTACGAGCAGTACTTC.

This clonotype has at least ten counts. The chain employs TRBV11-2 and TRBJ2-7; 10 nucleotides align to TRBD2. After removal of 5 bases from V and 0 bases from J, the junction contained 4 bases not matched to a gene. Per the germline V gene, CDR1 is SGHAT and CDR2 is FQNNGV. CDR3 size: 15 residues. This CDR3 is CASSPGLASSYEQYF. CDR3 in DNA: TGTGCCAGCAGCCCGGGACTAGCGAGCTCCTACGAGCAGTACTTC.

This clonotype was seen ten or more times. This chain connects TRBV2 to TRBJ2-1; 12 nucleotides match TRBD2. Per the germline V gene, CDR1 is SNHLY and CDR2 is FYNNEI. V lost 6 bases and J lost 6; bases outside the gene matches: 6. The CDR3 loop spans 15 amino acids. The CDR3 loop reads CASSELAGGFNEQFF. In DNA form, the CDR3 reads TGTGCCAGCAGCGAACTAGCGGGAGGATTCAATGAGCAGTTCTTC. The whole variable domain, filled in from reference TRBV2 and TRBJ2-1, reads EPEVTQTPSHQVTQMGQEVILRCVPISNHLYFYWYRQILGQKVEFLVSFYNNEISEKSEIFDDQFSVERPDGSNFTLKIRSTKLEDSAMYFCASSELAGGFNEQFFGPGTRLTVL.

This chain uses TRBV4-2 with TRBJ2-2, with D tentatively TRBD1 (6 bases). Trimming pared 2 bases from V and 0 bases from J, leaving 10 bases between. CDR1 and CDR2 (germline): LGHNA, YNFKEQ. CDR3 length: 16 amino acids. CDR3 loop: CASSQYRESNTGELFF. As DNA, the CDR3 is TGTGCCAGCAGCCAATACAGGGAATCGAACACCGGGGAGCTGTTTTTT.

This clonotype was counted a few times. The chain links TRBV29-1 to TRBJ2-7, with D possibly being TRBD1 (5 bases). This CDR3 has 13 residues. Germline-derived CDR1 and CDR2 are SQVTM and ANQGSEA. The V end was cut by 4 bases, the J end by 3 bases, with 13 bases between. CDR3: CSVVSTANYEQYF. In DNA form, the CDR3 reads TGCAGCGTTGTCTCGACAGCTAACTACGAGCAGTACTTC.

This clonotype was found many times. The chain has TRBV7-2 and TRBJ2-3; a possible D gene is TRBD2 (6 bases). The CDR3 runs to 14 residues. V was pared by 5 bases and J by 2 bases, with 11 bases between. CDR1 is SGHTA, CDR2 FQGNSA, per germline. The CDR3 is CASSQGGVTDTQYF. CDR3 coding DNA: TGTGCCAGCAGCCAAGGCGGGGTCACAGATACGCAGTATTTT.

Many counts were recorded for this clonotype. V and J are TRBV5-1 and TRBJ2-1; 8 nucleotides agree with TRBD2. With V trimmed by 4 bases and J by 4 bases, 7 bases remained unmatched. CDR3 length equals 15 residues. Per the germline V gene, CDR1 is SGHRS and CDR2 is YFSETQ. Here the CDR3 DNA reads TGCGCCAGCAGCGATCTAGCGGGCGGGTACAATGAGCAGTTCTTC. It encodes CASSDLAGGYNEQFF.

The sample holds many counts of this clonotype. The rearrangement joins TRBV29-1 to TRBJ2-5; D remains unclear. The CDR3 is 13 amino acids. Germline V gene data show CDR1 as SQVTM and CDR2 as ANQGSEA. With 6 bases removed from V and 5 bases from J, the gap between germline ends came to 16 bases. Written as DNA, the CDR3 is TGCAGCGTCGCAGGACCACGCAGTGAGACCCAGTACTTC. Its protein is CSVAGPRSETQYF. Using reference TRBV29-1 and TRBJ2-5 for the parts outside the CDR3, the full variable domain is SAVISQKPSRDICQRGTSLTIQCQVDSQVTMMFWYRQQPGQSLTLIATANQGSEATYESGFVIDKFPISRPNLTFSTLTVSNMSPEDSSIYLCSVAGPRSETQYFGPGTRLLVL.

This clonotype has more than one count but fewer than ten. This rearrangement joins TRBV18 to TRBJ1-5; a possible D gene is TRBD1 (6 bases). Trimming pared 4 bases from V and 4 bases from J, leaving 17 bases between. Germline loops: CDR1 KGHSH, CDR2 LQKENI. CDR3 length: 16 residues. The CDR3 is CASSLNRGGGNQPQHF. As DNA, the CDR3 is TGTGCCAGCTCACTTAATCGAGGAGGGGGGAATCAGCCCCAGCATTTT.

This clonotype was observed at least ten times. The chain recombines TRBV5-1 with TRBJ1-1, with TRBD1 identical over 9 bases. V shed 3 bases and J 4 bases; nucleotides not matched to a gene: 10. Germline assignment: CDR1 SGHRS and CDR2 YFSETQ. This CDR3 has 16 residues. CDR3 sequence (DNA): TGCGCCAGCAGCTCTCGTGGGGGGACAGGGACCACTGAAGCTTTCTTT. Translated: CASSSRGGTGTTEAFF.

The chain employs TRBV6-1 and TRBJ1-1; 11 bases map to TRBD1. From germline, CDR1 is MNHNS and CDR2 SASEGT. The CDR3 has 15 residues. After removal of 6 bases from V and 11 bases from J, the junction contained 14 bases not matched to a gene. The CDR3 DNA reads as TGTGCCAGCAGCCCTCCCCCCGGGACAGGGGGTCGGGCTTTCTTT. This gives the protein CASSPPPGTGGRAFF.

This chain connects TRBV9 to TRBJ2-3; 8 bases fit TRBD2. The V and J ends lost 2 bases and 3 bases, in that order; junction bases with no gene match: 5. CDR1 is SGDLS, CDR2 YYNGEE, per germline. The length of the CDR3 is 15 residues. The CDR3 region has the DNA TGTGCCAGCAGCGTTAGTAGCGGGAATACAGATACGCAGTATTTT. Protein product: CASSVSSGNTDTQYF.

The CDR3 nucleotides are TGTGCCATCAGTGAGTCGGGCAATCAGCCCCAGCATTTT. Its protein is CAISESGNQPQHF. The chain joins TRBV10-3 to TRBJ1-5; no definite D call. V lost 0 bases, J lost 2 bases, and 2 bases lay in between. The CDR3 spans 13 residues. Germline V lookup: CDR1 ENHRY, CDR2 SYGVKD.

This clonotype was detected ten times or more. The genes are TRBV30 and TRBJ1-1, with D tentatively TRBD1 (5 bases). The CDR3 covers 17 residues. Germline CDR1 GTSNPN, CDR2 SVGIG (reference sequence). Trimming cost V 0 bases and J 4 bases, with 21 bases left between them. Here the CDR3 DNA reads TGTGCCTGGAGTGTCCCAGGGCTAAGTATCGAAGGCACTGAAGCTTTCTTT. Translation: CAWSVPGLSIEGTEAFF.

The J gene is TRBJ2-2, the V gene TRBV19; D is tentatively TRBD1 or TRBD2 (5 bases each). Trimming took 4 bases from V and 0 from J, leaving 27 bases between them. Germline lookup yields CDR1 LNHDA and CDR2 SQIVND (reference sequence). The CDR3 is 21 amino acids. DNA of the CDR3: TGTGCCAGTAGTACCCCCCCGGGACGGGGAAGACCCCGACCGAACACCGGGGAGCTGTTTTTT. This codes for CASSTPPGRGRPRPNTGELFF.

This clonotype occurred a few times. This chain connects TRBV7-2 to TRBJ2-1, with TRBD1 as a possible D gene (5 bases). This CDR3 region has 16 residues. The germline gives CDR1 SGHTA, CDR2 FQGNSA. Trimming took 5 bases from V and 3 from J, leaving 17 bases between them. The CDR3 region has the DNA TGTGCCAGCAGCATCTTCAGGGAAGGGGTCTACAATGAGCAGTTCTTC. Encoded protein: CASSIFREGVYNEQFF.